These 17 T cell receptor beta chains came from one sample sequenced in a study of Graves' ophthalmopathy and Graves' hyperthyroidism. RNA transcripts were the source from which TCR beta CDR3 regions were amplified. First-round RT-PCR employed HTBI primers, with a second-round multiplex PCR after it. MiXCR was run by TCRdb on the multiplex PCR reads, yielding one entry per CDR3 protein. The sample comprises approximately 160,000 distinct CDR3 sequences, about 40% of which are singletons, and 5.8% rests with the top ten. The material sequenced was peripheral blood. The receptors stem from a middle-aged woman with Graves' ophthalmopathy.

The sample holds many counts of this clonotype. V usage is TRBV3-1 and J usage is TRBJ2-2, with 8 positions matching TRBD1. The germline V gene has CDR1 LGHDT and CDR2 YNNKEL (reference sequence). The CDR3 totals 14 residues. After removal of 4 bases from V and 7 bases from J, the junction contained 5 bases not matched to a gene. The CDR3 bases are TGTGCCAGCAGCCTCGGACAGGGTCACGGGGAGCTGTTTTTT. This translates into CASSLGQGHGELFF.

This clonotype was seen ten or more times. The rearrangement joins TRBV6-5 to TRBJ2-2; TRBD2 is a possible D gene (7 bases). Germline assignment: CDR1 MNHEY and CDR2 SVGAGI. V was clipped by 2 bases and J by 6 bases, with 13 bases between them. There are 15 residues in the CDR3. Written as DNA, the CDR3 is TGTGCCAGCAGTTACCGCGGGGGCGCAGCCGGGGAGCTGTTTTTT. Protein product: CASSYRGGAAGELFF.

The rearrangement joins TRBV6-1 to TRBJ2-7, with 9 bases aligning to TRBD1. Per the germline V gene, CDR1 is MNHNS and CDR2 is SASEGT. The CDR3 spans 14 residues. Losses at the gene ends were 4 bases for V and 7 bases for J; bases not matched to a gene: 8. CDR3 nucleotide sequence: TGTGCCAGCAGTGGAGCCGGACAGGGGAGAGAGCAGTACTTC. Amino acid sequence: CASSGAGQGREQYF.

This clonotype was detected ten times or more. With a much larger clone just one base away, this may be a read error. J is TRBJ1-1 and V is TRBV20-1, with D unclear. Trimming cost V 5 bases and J 5 bases, with 15 bases left between them. The CDR3 totals 13 residues. Germline-derived CDR1 and CDR2 are DFQATT and SNEGSKA (reference sequence). The CDR3 loop is CSAGTRVRTEAFF. The CDR3 DNA reads as TGCAGTGCTGGAACGAGGGTGAGGACTGAAGCTTTCTTT.

This clonotype showed up many times. The genes are TRBV10-2 and TRBJ1-1; no firm D call. V was clipped by 6 bases and J by 1 base, with 9 bases between them. The CDR3 has 13 amino acids. CDR1 and CDR2 (germline): WSHSY, SAAADI. CDR3 sequence (DNA): TGCGCCAGCAGAGCAGGTGCGAACACTGAAGCTTTCTTT. Residues: CASRAGANTEAFF.

This clonotype showed up many times. The V gene is TRBV28, the J gene TRBJ1-6, with 9 bases aligning to TRBD1. V trimming: 2 bases; J trimming: 8 bases; junction bases outside the gene matches: 4. This CDR3 comprises 15 residues. Germline CDR1 reads MDHEN; CDR2 reads SYDVKM. The CDR3 DNA sequence: TGTGCCAGCAGTTTAATTCGGACAGGGGATTCACCCCTCCACTTT. Amino acid sequence: CASSLIRTGDSPLHF. Filled out from reference TRBV28 and TRBJ1-6, the complete variable domain reads DVKVTQSSRYLVKRTGEKVFLECVQDMDHENMFWYRQDPGLGLRLIYFSYDVKMKEKGDIPEGYSVSREKKERFSLILESASTNQTSMYLCASSLIRTGDSPLHFGNGTRLTVT.

The chain uses TRBV6-2 or TRBV6-3 and TRBJ1-1; 8 positions match TRBD1. CDR1 and CDR2 (germline): MNHEY, SVGEGT. The CDR3 length is 14 residues. The trim removed 5 bases at V and 11 bases at J, leaving 13 bases unmatched. The CDR3 protein is CASSAVGTGPEAFF. CDR3 sequence (DNA): TGTGCCAGCAGTGCCGTCGGGACAGGCCCCGAGGCTTTCTTT.

This clonotype was found many times. The chain joins TRBV15 to TRBJ2-7, with D tentatively TRBD1 or TRBD2 (6 bases each). The ends were cut back, 0 bases at V and 4 bases at J, with 13 bases in the middle. CDR1 is LNHNV and CDR2 is YYDKDF in the germline V gene (reference sequence). The CDR3 has 15 amino acids. CDR3: CATSRDRKGGYEQYF. CDR3 DNA sequence: TGTGCCACCAGCAGAGATCGGAAGGGGGGTTACGAGCAGTACTTC.

The chain uses TRBV28 and TRBJ2-6, with 10 nucleotides matching TRBD1. CDR1 is MDHEN and CDR2 is SYDVKM in the germline V gene. J lost 0 bases, V lost 6 bases, and 8 bases had no gene match. This CDR3 region has 18 residues. CDR3: CASRRQGAHLSGANVLTF. CDR3 bases: TGTGCCAGCAGACGACAGGGGGCGCACCTCTCTGGGGCCAACGTCCTGACTTTC.

In its sample, this clonotype was seen many times. The chain combines TRBV6-5 with TRBJ2-5; 10 bases align to TRBD1. Per germline, CDR1 MNHEY and CDR2 SVGAGI. This CDR3 spans 15 amino acids. The V gene end was trimmed by 8 bases and the J gene end by 0 bases; junction bases not matched to a gene: 6. Here the CDR3 DNA reads TGTGCCAGCTTTGGGACAGGGGAGTACCAAGAGACCCAGTACTTC. It translates to CASFGTGEYQETQYF.

The V gene is TRBV6-2 or TRBV6-3, the J gene TRBJ1-2; a possible D gene is TRBD1 (5 bases). The germline gives CDR1 MNHEY, CDR2 SVGEGT. This CDR3 is 13 amino acids long. V lost 3 bases, J lost 5 bases, and 10 bases lay in between. CDR3 DNA sequence: TGTGCCAGCAGTTATGGGCCAGGGTATGGCTACACCTTC. This gives the protein CASSYGPGYGYTF.

This clonotype was counted at least ten times. This rearrangement joins TRBV12-3 or TRBV12-4 to TRBJ2-7, with D tentatively TRBD1 or TRBD2 (5 bases each). V shed 5 bases and J shed 4 bases, with 12 bases lying between them. CDR3 size: 13 residues. In nucleotides, the CDR3 is TGTGCCAGCAGTACCGGGGACGGATACGAGCAGTACTTC. Translated, it gives CASSTGDGYEQYF.

The genes are TRBV29-1 and TRBJ2-2, with 9 bases aligning to TRBD1. The CDR3 loop spans 14 amino acids. The germline CDR1 and CDR2 sequences are SQVTM and ANQGSEA. After removal of 7 bases from V and 3 bases from J, the junction contained 6 bases not matched to a gene. Here the CDR3 DNA reads TGCAGCGCCCGGACAGGGGAGGACACCGGGGAGCTGTTTTTT. It translates to CSARTGEDTGELFF.

The chain employs TRBV19 and TRBJ1-2; D might be TRBD1 (5 bases). The length of the CDR3 is 14 residues. V dropped 5 bases and J dropped 2 bases, with 12 bases sitting between them. CDR1 LNHDA and CDR2 SQIVND come from the germline V gene (reference sequence). DNA of the CDR3: TGTGCCAGTAGTCGGGACGGAAAAAACTATGGCTACACCTTC. Residues: CASSRDGKNYGYTF. The variable domain in full, completed from reference TRBV19 and TRBJ1-2, reads DGGITQSPKYLFRKEGQNVTLSCEQNLNHDAMYWYRQDPGQGLRLIYYSQIVNDFQKGDIAEGYSVSREKKESFPLTVTSAQKNPTAFYLCASSRDGKNYGYTFGSGTRLTVV.

This clonotype appeared many times. The genes are TRBV7-2 and TRBJ2-7; 14 positions agree with TRBD2. Trimming removed 6 bases from V and 3 bases from J; junction bases left unmatched: 4. The CDR3 has 15 residues. Germline V gene sequence: CDR1 SGHTA, CDR2 FQGNSA. The CDR3: CASRGGTSGSYEQYF. CDR3 nucleotide sequence: TGTGCCAGCAGGGGCGGGACTAGCGGGAGCTACGAGCAGTACTTC.

V usage is TRBV7-2 and J usage is TRBJ1-6; D unresolved. The CDR3 totals 14 residues. Trimming removed 4 bases at V and 10 bases at J, with 14 bases between. Germline CDR1 reads SGHTA; CDR2 reads FQGNSA. The CDR3 reads CASSSYGDGSPLHF. For the CDR3, the DNA is TGTGCCAGCAGCTCATACGGGGATGGCTCACCCCTCCACTTT.

This clonotype was found many times. The rearrangement uses TRBV28 and TRBJ1-2; D is unresolved. The CDR3 length is 10 residues. The germline CDR1 and CDR2 sequences are MDHEN and SYDVKM. V was trimmed by 5 bases and J by 6 bases, leaving 4 bases between them. Here the CDR3 reads CASSQDGYTF. The CDR3 coding sequence is TGTGCCAGCAGTCAGGATGGCTACACCTTC.